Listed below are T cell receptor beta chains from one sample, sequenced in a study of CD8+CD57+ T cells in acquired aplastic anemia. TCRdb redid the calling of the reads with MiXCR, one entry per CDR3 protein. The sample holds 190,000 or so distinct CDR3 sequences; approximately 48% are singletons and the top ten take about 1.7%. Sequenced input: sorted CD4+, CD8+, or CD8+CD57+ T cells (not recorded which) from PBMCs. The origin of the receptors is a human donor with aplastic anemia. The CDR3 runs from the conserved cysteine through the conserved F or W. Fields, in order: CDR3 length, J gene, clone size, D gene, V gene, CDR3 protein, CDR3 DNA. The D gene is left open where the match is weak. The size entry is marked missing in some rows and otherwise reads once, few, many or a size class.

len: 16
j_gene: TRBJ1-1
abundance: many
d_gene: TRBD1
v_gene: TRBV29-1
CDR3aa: CSFKPRDSLSNTEAFF
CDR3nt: TGCAGCTTTAAACCAAGGGACAGCCTCTCAAACACTGAAGCTTTCTTT

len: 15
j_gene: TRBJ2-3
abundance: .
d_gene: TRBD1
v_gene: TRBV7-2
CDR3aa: CASSLTPDRAYEQYF
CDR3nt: TGTGCCAGCAGCCTTACCCCGGACAGGGCGTATGAGCAGTATTTT

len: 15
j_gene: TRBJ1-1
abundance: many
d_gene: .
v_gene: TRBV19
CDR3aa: CASHSIRTVNTEAFF
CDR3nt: TGTGCCAGTCATAGTATTCGGACAGTTAACACTGAAGCTTTCTTT

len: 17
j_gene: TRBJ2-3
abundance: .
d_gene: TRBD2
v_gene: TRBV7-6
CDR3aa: CASSPLAGGASTDTQYF
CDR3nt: TGTGCCAGCAGCCCATTAGCGGGAGGGGCTAGCACAGATACGCAGTATTTT

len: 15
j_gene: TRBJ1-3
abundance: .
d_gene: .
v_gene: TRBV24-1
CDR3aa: CATSDPRDSGNTIYF
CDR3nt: TGTGCCACCAGTGATCCCCGGGACTCTGGAAACACCATATATTTT

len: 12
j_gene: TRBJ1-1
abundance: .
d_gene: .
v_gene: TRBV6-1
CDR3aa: CASSGQYTEAFF
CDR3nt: TGTGCCAGCAGTGGACAGTACACTGAAGCTTTCTTT

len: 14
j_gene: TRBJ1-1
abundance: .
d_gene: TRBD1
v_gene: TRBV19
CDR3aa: CASTLGQQNTEAFF
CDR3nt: TGTGCCAGTACCTTGGGACAGCAGAACACTGAAGCTTTCTTT

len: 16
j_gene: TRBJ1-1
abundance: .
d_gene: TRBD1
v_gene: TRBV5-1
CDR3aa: CASSHLLGQGNTEAFF
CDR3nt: TGCGCCAGCAGCCACCTTTTGGGACAGGGGAACACTGAAGCTTTCTTT

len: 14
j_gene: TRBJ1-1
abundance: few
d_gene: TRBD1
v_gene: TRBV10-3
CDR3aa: CAIKGTGGDTEAFF
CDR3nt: TGTGCCATCAAGGGGACAGGGGGTGACACTGAAGCTTTCTTT

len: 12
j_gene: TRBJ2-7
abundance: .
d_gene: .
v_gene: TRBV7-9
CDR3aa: CASNKGGNEQYF
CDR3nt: TGTGCCAGCAACAAGGGGGGCAACGAGCAGTACTTC

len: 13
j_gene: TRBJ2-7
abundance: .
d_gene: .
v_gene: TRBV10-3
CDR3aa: CAIGDPLEYEQYF
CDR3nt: TGTGCCATCGGGGACCCTCTAGAATACGAGCAGTACTTC

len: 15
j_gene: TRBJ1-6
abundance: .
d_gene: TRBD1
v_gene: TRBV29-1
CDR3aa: CSATGQGAAGSPLHF
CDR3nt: TGCAGCGCTACCGGACAGGGGGCAGCTGGTTCACCCCTCCACTTT

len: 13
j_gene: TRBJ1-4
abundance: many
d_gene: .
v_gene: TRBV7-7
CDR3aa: CASSLGFGEKLFF
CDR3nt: TGTGCTAGCAGCTTGGGATTTGGTGAAAAACTGTTTTTT

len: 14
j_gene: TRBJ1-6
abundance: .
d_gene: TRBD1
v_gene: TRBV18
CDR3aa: CASSPAGTDSPLHF
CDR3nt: TGTGCCAGCTCACCTGCGGGGACAGATTCACCCCTCCACTTT

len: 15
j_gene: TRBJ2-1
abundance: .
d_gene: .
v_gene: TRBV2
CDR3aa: CASSLSGRNHNEQFF
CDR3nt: TGTGCCAGCAGCCTTTCGGGCCGGAACCACAATGAGCAGTTCTTC

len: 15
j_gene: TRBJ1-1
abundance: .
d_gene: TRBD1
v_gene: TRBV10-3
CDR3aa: CAISESTGAYPEAFF
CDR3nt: TGTGCCATCAGTGAGTCGACAGGGGCTTATCCTGAAGCTTTCTTT

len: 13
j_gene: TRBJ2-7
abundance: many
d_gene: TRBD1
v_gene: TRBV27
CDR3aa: CASSGQGTYEQYF
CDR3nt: TGTGCCAGCAGTGGACAGGGTACCTACGAGCAGTACTTC

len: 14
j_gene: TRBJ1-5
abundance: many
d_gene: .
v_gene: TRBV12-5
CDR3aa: CASGLTTRGGPQHF
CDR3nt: TGTGCTAGTGGTTTAACCACCAGGGGAGGGCCCCAGCATTTT

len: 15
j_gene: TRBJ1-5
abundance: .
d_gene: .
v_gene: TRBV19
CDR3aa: CASAPYRAGNQPQHF
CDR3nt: TGTGCCAGCGCTCCATACAGGGCGGGCAATCAGCCCCAGCATTTT

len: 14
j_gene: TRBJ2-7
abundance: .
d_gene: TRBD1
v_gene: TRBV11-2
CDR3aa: CASSYRDSTYEQYF
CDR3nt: TGTGCCAGCAGCTACCGGGACAGCACCTACGAGCAGTACTTC

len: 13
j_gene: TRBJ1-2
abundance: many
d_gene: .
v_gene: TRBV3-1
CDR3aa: CASSQDEDYGYTF
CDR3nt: TGTGCCAGCAGCCAAGACGAAGACTATGGCTACACCTTC

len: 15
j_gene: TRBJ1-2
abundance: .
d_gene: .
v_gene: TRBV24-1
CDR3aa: CATSDPRLANYGYTF
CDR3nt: TGTGCCACCAGTGATCCCCGGTTGGCTAACTATGGCTACACCTTC

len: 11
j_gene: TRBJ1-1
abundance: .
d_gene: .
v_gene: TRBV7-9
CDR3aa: CASSLDSEAFF
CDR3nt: TGTGCCAGCAGCCTGGACTCGGAAGCTTTCTTT

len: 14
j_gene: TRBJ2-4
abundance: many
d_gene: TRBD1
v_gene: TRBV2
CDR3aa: CASSVVAGGNIQYF
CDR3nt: TGTGCCAGCAGTGTTGTGGCAGGGGGAAACATTCAGTACTTC

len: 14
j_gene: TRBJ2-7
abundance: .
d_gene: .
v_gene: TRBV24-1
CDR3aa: CATSGGGHSYEQYF
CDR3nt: TGTGCCACCAGTGGTGGCGGGCACTCCTACGAGCAGTACTTC

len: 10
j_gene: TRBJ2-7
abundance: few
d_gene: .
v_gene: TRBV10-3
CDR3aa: CAVATYEQYF
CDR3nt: TGTGCCGTCGCGACCTACGAGCAGTACTTC

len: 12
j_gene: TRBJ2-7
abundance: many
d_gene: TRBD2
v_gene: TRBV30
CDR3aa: CAWRGSGDEQYF
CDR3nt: TGTGCCTGGAGGGGTAGCGGGGACGAGCAGTACTTC

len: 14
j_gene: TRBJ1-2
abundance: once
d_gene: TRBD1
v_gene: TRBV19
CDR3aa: CASSPRGTAYGYTF
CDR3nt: TGTGCCAGTAGTCCAAGAGGGACAGCCTATGGCTACACCTTC

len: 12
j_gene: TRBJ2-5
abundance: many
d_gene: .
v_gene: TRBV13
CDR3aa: CASSSGVETQYF
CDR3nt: TGTGCCAGCAGTTCAGGGGTGGAGACCCAGTACTTC

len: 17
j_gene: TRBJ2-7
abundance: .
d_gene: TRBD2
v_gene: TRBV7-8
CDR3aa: CASSLASGTISSYEQYF
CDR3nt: TGTGCCAGCAGCTTGGCTAGCGGGACCATCAGCTCCTACGAGCAGTACTTC

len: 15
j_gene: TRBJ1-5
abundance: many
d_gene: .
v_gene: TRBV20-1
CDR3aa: CSARRGDAGNQPQHF
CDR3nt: TGCAGTGCTAGGCGGGGGGACGCGGGCAATCAGCCCCAGCATTTT

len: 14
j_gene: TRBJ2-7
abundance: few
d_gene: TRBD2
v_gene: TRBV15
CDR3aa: CATSRELAAYEQYF
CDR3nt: TGTGCCACCAGCAGAGAACTAGCGGCCTACGAGCAGTACTTC

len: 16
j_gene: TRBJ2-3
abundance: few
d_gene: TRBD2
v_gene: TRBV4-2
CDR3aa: CASSTGTSGGADTQYF
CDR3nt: TGTGCCAGCAGCACCGGGACTAGCGGGGGGGCAGATACGCAGTATTTT

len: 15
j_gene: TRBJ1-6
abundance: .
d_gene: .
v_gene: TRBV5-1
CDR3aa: CASSQLQGLGSPLHF
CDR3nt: TGCGCCAGCAGCCAACTACAGGGTTTGGGGTCACCCCTCCACTTT

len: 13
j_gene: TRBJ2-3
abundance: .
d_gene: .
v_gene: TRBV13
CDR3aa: CASRQGLTDTQYF
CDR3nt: TGTGCCAGCAGACAGGGCCTCACAGATACGCAGTATTTT

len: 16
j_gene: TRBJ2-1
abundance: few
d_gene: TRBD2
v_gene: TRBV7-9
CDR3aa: CASSVVAGGSYNEQFF
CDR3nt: TGTGCCAGCAGCGTAGTAGCGGGGGGCTCCTACAATGAGCAGTTCTTC

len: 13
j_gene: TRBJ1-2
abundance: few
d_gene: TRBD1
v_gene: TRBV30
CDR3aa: CAWSEIPGQFYPF
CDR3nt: TGTGCCTGGAGTGAGATACCGGGACAGTTCTATCCCTTC

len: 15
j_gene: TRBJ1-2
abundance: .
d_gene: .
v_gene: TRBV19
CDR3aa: CASRIQGLDRYGYTF
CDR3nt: TGTGCCAGTAGGATACAGGGTCTCGATCGCTATGGCTACACCTTC

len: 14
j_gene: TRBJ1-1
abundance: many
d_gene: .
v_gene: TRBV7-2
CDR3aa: CASSPGATNTEAFF
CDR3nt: TGTGCCAGCAGCCCCGGGGCAACGAACACTGAAGCTTTCTTT

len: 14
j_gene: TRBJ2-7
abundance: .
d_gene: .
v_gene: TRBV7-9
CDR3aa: CASSLGAAGGEQYF
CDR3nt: TGTGCCAGCAGCTTGGGCGCCGCCGGGGGAGAGCAGTACTTC

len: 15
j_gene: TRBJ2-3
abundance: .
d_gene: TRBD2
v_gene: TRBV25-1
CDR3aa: CASSSPTSGTDTQYF
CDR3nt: TGTGCCAGCAGCTCTCCGACTAGCGGCACAGATACGCAGTATTTT

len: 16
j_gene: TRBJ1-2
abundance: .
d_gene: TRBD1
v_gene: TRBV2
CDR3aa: CASSEAQYRDSYGYTF
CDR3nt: TGTGCCAGCAGTGAAGCCCAATATCGGGACAGCTATGGCTACACCTTC

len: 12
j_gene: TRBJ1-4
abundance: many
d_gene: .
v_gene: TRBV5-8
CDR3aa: CASRKVTEKLFF
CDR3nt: TGTGCCAGCAGAAAAGTAACTGAAAAACTGTTTTTT

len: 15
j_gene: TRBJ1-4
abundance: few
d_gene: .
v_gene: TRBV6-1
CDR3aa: CASSDYQSGDEKLFF
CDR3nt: TGTGCCAGCAGTGATTATCAGTCTGGGGATGAAAAACTGTTTTTT

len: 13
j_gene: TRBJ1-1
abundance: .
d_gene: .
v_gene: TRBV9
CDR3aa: CASSVDRPPEAFF
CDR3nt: TGTGCCAGCAGCGTAGACAGACCCCCTGAAGCTTTCTTT